This record looks at one T cell receptor beta chain sequence and its context. The data derive from a study of blood T cell repertoires in COVID-19. About the research overall: Researchers got acute and convalescent COVID-19 samples from the United States, Italy and Spain.

Followed longitudinally, the Seattle patients had been enrolled during active infection. TCRdb keeps only in-frame clones here, not all; method: immunoSEQ multiplex PCR. The sample yields about 200,000 clones, 70% to 90% seen once. This clonotype was obtained from a person between 65 and 80 years old with COVID-19, enrolled during active disease. The sequencing input was peripheral blood.

This chain's CDR3 is CASSLESGSFYEQYF. As DNA, the CDR3 is TGCGCCAGCAGCTTGGAGTCGGGGTCTTTCTACGAGCAGTACTTC. The rearrangement joins TRBV5-1 to TRBJ2-7; D possibly corresponds to TRBD2 (5 bases). The CDR3 sequence is 15 residues long. Trimming left V 0 bases short and J 3 bases short, with 13 bases between. Germline loops: CDR1 SGHRS, CDR2 YFSETQ.